The sequence of this T cell receptor (beta chain) was determined in a study of beta chain features in type 1 diabetes. Background on the study: In all, around 99 million sorted cells from all samples were analyzed.

The germline gives CDR1 LGHNT, CDR2 FRNRAP. CDR3 size: 15 residues. V shed 6 bases, J shed 4 bases, and the junction held 7 bases outside the gene matches. This clone was picked up a small number of times. The sequenced template was cDNA made from the entire isolated RNA. Using immunoSEQ multiplex PCR, the repertoire was profiled, and TCRdb retains in-frame clones only, with some absent. This repertoire shows around 450,000 clones, roughly 10% found once; its top ten account for more than 0.045%. The receptor was derived from a woman younger than 30 in good health. This chain connects TRBV12-5 to TRBJ2-3, with 10 bases lining up with TRBD1. Material: naive CD4+ T cells from blood. Written as DNA, the CDR3 is TGTGCTAGTGGCCCCGGGACAGGGGAGGCAGATACGCAGTATTTT. Translated: CASGPGTGEADTQYF.